This TCR beta chain was recovered during a study of T cell responses to AZD1222 COVID-19 vaccine. General study results and limits: Nearly half of spike-specific TCRs reportedly target unmutated variant regions. Vaccination with two AZD1222 doses was followed by a rise in Spike-specific TCR breadth and depth. No repertoire was sampled before or during the peak T cell response, only after it. Vaccine-related CD4 TCRs covered spike, predominating at 160-218 and 743-854.

Per germline, CDR1 SGHVS and CDR2 FQNEAQ. The CDR3 has 15 amino acids. The germline V and J ends were trimmed by 4 bases and 4 bases, with 16 bases remaining between them. Concerning this clone itself: Its antigen remains unidentified.

Using immunoSEQ multiplex PCR, the repertoire was profiled, and TCRdb retains in-frame clones only, with some absent. The sample carries 95,000 or so clones, roughly 86% recorded once. The receptor was derived from an adult in good health. The material sequenced was peripheral blood, taken on day 0 of MenACWY control vaccination. The V gene is TRBV7-8, the J gene TRBJ1-2, with D uncertain. The CDR3, as DNA: TGTGCCAGCAGCTCCTCCCCCGGTATGGTCTATGGCTACACCTTC. Amino acid sequence: CASSSSPGMVYGYTF.